This T cell receptor (beta chain) came from a study of beta chain features in type 1 diabetes. The CDR3 has 15 amino acids. Losses at the gene ends were 5 bases for V and 4 bases for J; bases not matched to a gene: 9. Germline V gene sequence: CDR1 PRHDT, CDR2 FYEKMQ (reference sequence). Whole-study results and caveats: Insertions were fewer and deletions more numerous at VDJ junctions in type 1 diabetes patients. Sequencing the cDNA could make cells with high TCR expression show up more than they should.

Remarks on this clone: The antigen is unknown.

Expressed TCRB transcripts were sequenced after all isolated RNA was converted to cDNA. Regulatory, naive and central memory T cell samples averaged approximately 3.8 million reads. Assay: immunoSEQ multiplex PCR; the TCRdb copy retains only in-frame clones and omits some. This repertoire shows 680,000 or so clones, 15% found once; its top ten account for about 0.097%. The V call is TRBV13, the J call TRBJ1-2; 8 bases are shared with TRBD1. The TCR originated in a man aged 18 to 29 in good health. The specimen was naive CD4+ T cells from blood. CDR3 DNA sequence: TGTGCCAGCAGCCGAGGACAGGGCCTTACCTATGGCTACACCTTC. This gives the protein CASSRGQGLTYGYTF.